This T cell receptor (beta chain) appears in the sequencing data of a study of cytomegalovirus exposure and HLA in healthy donors (dated by TCRdb to 2016 to 2017). For the study in its entirety: An earlier analysis of some 600 of the donors reported 276 Gb of sequence data and about 120 million unique TCR beta sequences obtained from about 200 million T cells. Approximately 330 gigabases of sequencing data and tens of millions of unique TCR sequences made up an early release that covered approximately 620 HLA-typed donors. Of the roughly 390 genotyped donors, roughly 80% were placed in the genetic ancestry cluster associated with self-reported Caucasian donors. The study was designed to test whether signatures of past pathogen exposure could be identified by cataloging public T cell receptors. The study used immunosequencing to profile the T cell repertoires of around 600 subjects and linked those repertoires to cytomegalovirus serostatus. Besides the first cohort of about 730 subjects, a separate validation cohort made up of 95 to 150 different subjects was used. To predict cytomegalovirus infection status, the study brought together high-throughput TCR immunosequencing, statistical association of individual TCRs with disease status, and machine learning. To study patterns of TCR occurrence, a later analysis re-analyzed previously published TCR beta repertoires from under 750 donors and added high-resolution HLA genotyping. Rather than drawing on any new phenotypic data, the later analysis identified candidate immune exposures from TCR beta sequences and the way those sequences occurred across donors. In an earlier analysis of roughly 600 of the donors, high-throughput TCR beta sequencing was used to judge whether each TCR beta V gene segment behaved as functional or pseudogenic. Donor age, sex, ethnicity and CMV serostatus were collected together with the repertoire data. Genome-wide SNP genotypes for about 65% of the roughly 700 donors were used in a later genetic analysis, which treated that subset as a discovery cohort. Every repertoire in the discovery cohort had been generated on one and the same sequencing platform. HLA typing included class I and class II loci at four-digit resolution. The number of typed donors differed by locus: about 620-640 for A, B, C, DRB1 and DQB1; 500 to 550 for DQA1; 606 for DPA1; and some 430 for DPB1. A few DR-DQ haplotypes were handled as single units for association and clustering because linkage in the cohort was strong. On average, approximately 250,000 unique TCR beta nucleotide sequences were sequenced per donor among a few hundred genotyped donors of the cohort, with roughly 18% of those sequences being non-productive. Study-wide findings and limitations: In a later analysis, most CMV-associated TCR beta chains were found to appear HLA-restricted, with HLA associations seemingly driven largely by CMV exposure. Across donors, most TCR sequences were observed very rarely, whereas some public TCRs were present in many individuals. Linkage disequilibrium might explain the correlated functional status among segregating V segments, but an unknown experimental factor could not be ruled out. Specific HLA alleles were associated with over 15,000 TCR beta sequences at a false discovery rate of 0.05 in a later analysis. Only TCR beta chains were sequenced in this cohort, and the absence of alpha or paired-chain data limited detectable features. Because some donors lacked HLA typing at each locus, the association tests relied only on the typed subset. A cluster of highly shared sequence variants was judged likely to be a technical artifact of the sequencing pipeline. A further reported finding was that TCR beta sequences accurately predicted the HLA-A and HLA-B alleles for most subjects in the first cohort. Because the 87-base-pair reads could not distinguish some IMGT-functional V segments, including TRBV6-2 and TRBV6-3, those segments were excluded. When HLA alleles, especially DR and DQ, strongly co-occurred, TCR associations were difficult to assign to individual alleles. CMV serostatus was the only immune exposure information available for the cohort. V-gene and J-gene trimming of TCR beta chains was associated with a missense DCLRE1C variant in a later genetic analysis, and the association was replicated in an independent cohort. Compared with the roughly 670-donor mean, donors in an Asian-associated ancestry cluster had fewer N-insertions in productive TCRs, according to a later genetic analysis. Roughly uniform sequencing depth across donors was assumed in presence/absence analyses, although this assumption may not hold. In vitro tests confirmed that a few of the cytomegalovirus-associated TCR beta chains recognize cytomegalovirus antigens. A later analysis reported that several top co-occurrence clusters appeared linked to parvovirus B19, influenza, CMV and Epstein-Barr virus. According to the authors, the approach could potentially be generalized to other disease states and immunological phenotypes. In a later analysis, the rate of TCR association differed among HLA loci, with DRB1 alleles having the most associated TCRs and HLA-C alleles having the fewest. A later analysis found that HLA-associated TCR beta chains were more clonally expanded and had lower generation probabilities than equally common non-associated chains. Over 15 rarely observed V segments, including chromosome 9 orphons, were excluded from the earlier analysis of approximately 600 of the donors because counts were too low. In both the original and validation cohorts, the classifier was reported to diagnose cytomegalovirus status with high specificity and sensitivity. An earlier analysis of approximately 590 of the donors showed that most TCR beta V segments appeared in productive rearrangements either about 87% or about 30% of the time, which broadly matched IMGT annotations. The study listed 164 TCR beta chains as associated with cytomegalovirus.

To prepare the library, the immunoSEQ multiplex PCR assay was applied. The multiplex PCR relied on a mix of 60 forward primers for TCR Vbeta segments and 13 reverse primers for TCR Jbeta segments. The CDR3 region of rearranged TCR beta genes was amplified from genomic DNA with a multiplex PCR assay. On the Illumina HiSeq System, the amplified TCR beta libraries were sequenced as 87-base-pair reads. Turning to the authors' computational methods: In a later analysis, roughly 80 million unique TCR beta chains were counted across the approximately 640 repertoires, and around 10 million of these chains were shared by at least two donors. Raw reads were error-corrected and collapsed into unique sequences with a nearest-neighbor algorithm that merged closely related sequences to remove PCR and sequencing errors. CDR3 sequences were aligned to IMGT reference sequences to assign V, D and J gene segments. For a sequence to be retained, a match of at least six nucleotides to both a V gene segment and a J gene segment was required. A rearrangement was called productive if the CDR3 had no stop codons and remained in frame with V and J, and every other rearrangement was called non-productive. CDR3 was defined according to IMGT convention as the region running from the second conserved V-encoded cysteine to the conserved J-encoded phenylalanine. In an earlier analysis of 550 to 650 of the donors, sequences lacking an unambiguous match to a single V gene segment were excluded. In an earlier analysis of more than 500 of the donors, a V segment was called functional when productive rearrangements were above 56.7%, and segregating when the standard deviation between donors exceeded 5%. A statistical classification framework was developed to diagnose cytomegalovirus status using the catalog of TCR beta chain sequences. V and J gene assignment, in a later analysis, came from comparing TCR nucleotide sequences with IMGT/GENE-DB human TR gene sequences. Using the TCRdist pipeline, a later analysis assigned CDR3 sequences along with most-parsimonious VDJ recombination scenarios. In a later analysis, every TCR beta chain was defined by the combination of its CDR3 amino acid sequence and its V-gene family, and reads without a unique V-gene family were dropped. A later analysis removed 500 to 650 highly shared, low-generation-probability nucleotide sequences to deal with suspected cross-contamination and a sequencing artifact. For each public chain, a later analysis derived a clonal expansion index from normalized ranks of inferred template counts within each repertoire. A later analysis computed generation probabilities with a VDJ recombination model fitted to out-of-frame rearrangements, and checked the results against IGoR. A later analysis scored TCR-TCR, TCR-HLA and TCR-CMV co-occurrence with hypergeometric tests, applying a repertoire-size bias correction to TCR pairs. To estimate false discovery rates, a later analysis permuted the HLA or CMV assignments 20 times. In a later analysis, co-occurring TCRs were grouped using DBSCAN, and TCRdist sequence similarity was added for clustering within HLA-allele-positive subsets. Repertoires with fewer than 30,000 or more than 120,000 public chains were left out of co-occurrence clustering, as were four to six repertoires with anomalous nucleotide sharing. TCRdb carries this immuneACCESS record with in-frame sequences only. Its versions omit some clonotypes, under half of them owing to an unresolved V gene in the studies checked, with the rest unexplained. From that table come the V and J calls and clone size; the DNA was used to work out D and trimming. The sample yields roughly 150,000 clones; just under 70% were counted once. The leading ten clones occupy about 4.5% of the sample.

The CDR3, from cysteine to phenylalanine, totals 14 residues. The read is trimmed to its CDR3 DNA, 42 bases read in frame from base 1. The germline V gene specifies SQVTM as CDR1 and ANQGSEA as CDR2. V loses 4 bases of germline sequence and J loses 2 bases, and the interval between the two ends is 13 bases. A word on this clone: Its antigen remains undetermined. Base qualities are not recorded, but no much larger clone differs from it by a single base.

The cohort consisted of 666 healthy bone marrow donors. Cohort members were all nominally healthy when sampled, although unrecorded immune exposures were likely present. The donor tested CMV seronegative and was one of the 352 seronegative cohort members. A peripheral blood sample was provided by each donor, and peripheral blood mononuclear cells were used for TCR beta sequencing. Genomic DNA was extracted from the blood cell samples with the Qiagen DNeasy Blood Extraction Kit. The origin of this receptor is a man aged 60 to 75 in good health and CMV-seronegative. The chain is assembled from TRBV29-1 and TRBJ2-3; the D region possibly corresponds to TRBD1 (5 bases align). What was sequenced was PBMCs. The CDR3 protein is CSVGSVGATDTQYF. The DNA sequence is as follows: TGCAGCGTTGGTTCTGTTGGGGCCACAGATACGCAGTATTTT.